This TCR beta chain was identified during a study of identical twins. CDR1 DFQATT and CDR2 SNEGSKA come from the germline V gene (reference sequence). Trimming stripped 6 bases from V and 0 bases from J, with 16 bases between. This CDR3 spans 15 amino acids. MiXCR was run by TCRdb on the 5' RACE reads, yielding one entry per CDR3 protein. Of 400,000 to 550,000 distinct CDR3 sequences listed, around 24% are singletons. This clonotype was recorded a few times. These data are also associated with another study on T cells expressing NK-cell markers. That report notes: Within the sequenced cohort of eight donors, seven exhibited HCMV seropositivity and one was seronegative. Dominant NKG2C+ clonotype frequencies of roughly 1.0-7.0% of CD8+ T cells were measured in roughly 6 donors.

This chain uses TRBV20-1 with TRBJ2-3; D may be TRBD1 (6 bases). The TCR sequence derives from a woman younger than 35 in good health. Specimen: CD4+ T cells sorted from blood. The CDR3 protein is CSAQLGGQSTDTQYF. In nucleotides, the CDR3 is TGCAGTGCCCAACTTGGGGGACAAAGCACAGATACGCAGTATTTT.